This is a list of T cell receptor beta chains from one sample in a study of T-cell reconstitution after alpha-beta-depleted transplantation in children. From the PCR reads, TCRdb called clonotypes with MiXCR, one entry per CDR3 protein. The repertoire consists of 45,000 to 55,000 distinct CDR3 sequences, with 5.8% occurring once and the leading ten covering 30%. Sample: PBMCs, mostly from graft donor cells, taken 60 days after TCRalphabeta/CD19-depleted stem cell transplant. The source is a female patient aged 2-15 years who had a stem cell transplant for aplastic anemia, so the T cells may come from the graft donor. Each CDR3 is given with its conserved first and last residue. D genes are given only for firm matches. Each size is once, few or many counts, or a class when the clone is expanded.

size	J	V	D	CDR3	DNA
many	TRBJ2-5	TRBV28	.	CASSGTTRGQETQYF	TGTGCCAGCAGTGGTACCACTAGGGGGCAAGAGACCCAGTACTTC
many	TRBJ1-1	TRBV29-1	.	CSVEVRGDLIRAFF	TGCAGCGTTGAAGTACGAGGCGATCTGATAAGGGCTTTCTTT
many	TRBJ2-1	TRBV3-1	.	CASSPAGAPLWNEQFF	TGTGCCAGCAGCCCCGCGGGGGCCCCGTTGTGGAATGAGCAGTTCTTC
many	TRBJ2-1	TRBV12-3/TRBV12-4	.	CASRPGRSYNEQFF	TGTGCCAGCAGACCGGGTCGCTCCTACAATGAGCAGTTCTTC
many	TRBJ2-2	TRBV5-4	TRBD2	CASSLLAGDSGELFF	TGTGCCAGCAGCTTGCTAGCGGGAGATTCCGGGGAGCTGTTTTTT
many	TRBJ2-7	TRBV6-5	.	CATLNRNYEQYF	TGTGCCACCTTAAACCGCAACTACGAGCAGTACTTC
many	TRBJ1-1	TRBV5-4	.	CASSMTRNTEAFF	TGTGCCAGCAGCATGACACGGAACACTGAAGCTTTCTTT
few	TRBJ2-5	TRBV9	.	CASSANPGETQYF	TGTGCCAGCAGCGCCAATCCGGGAGAGACCCAGTACTTC
many	TRBJ2-2	TRBV12-3/TRBV12-4	.	CASIPRGGPGELFF	TGTGCCAGCATCCCAAGGGGGGGCCCCGGGGAGCTGTTTTTT
many	TRBJ1-1	TRBV12-3/TRBV12-4	.	CASSGLYTEAFF	TGTGCCAGCAGTGGCCTTTACACTGAAGCTTTCTTT